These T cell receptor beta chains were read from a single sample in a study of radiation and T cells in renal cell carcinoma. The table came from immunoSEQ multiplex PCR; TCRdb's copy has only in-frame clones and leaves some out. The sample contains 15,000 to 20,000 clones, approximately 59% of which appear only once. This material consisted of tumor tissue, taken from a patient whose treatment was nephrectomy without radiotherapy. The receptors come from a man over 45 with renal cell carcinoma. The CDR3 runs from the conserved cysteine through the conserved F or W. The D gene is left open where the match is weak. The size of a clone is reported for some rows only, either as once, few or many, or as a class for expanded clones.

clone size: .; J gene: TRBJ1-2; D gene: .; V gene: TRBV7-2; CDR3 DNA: TGTGCCAGCAGCTTATCGAGTGGAGGCTACACCTTC; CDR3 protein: CASSLSSGGYTF
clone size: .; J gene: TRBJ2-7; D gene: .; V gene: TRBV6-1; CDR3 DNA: TGTGCCAGCAGCACCACTGGAGGGGGCGGTGGTGAGCAGTACTTC; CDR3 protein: CASSTTGGGGGEQYF
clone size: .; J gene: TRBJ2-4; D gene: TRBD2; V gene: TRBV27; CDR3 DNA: TGTGCCAGCAGTTTATCGATTGGGACTAGCGGGATAAACATTCAGTACTTC; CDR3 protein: CASSLSIGTSGINIQYF
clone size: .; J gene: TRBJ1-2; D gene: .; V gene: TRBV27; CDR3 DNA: TGTGCCACCCCGAAGAGACAGCCCCATGTTTGTTATGGCTACACCTTC; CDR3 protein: CATPKRQPHVCYGYTF
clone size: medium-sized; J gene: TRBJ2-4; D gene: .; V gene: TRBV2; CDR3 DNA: TGTGCCAGCAGCCTGGACAGTAAAAACATTCAGTACTTC; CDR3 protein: CASSLDSKNIQYF
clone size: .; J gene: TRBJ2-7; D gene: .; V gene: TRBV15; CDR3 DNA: TGTGCCACCAGCAGAGATTATACGCGCGAGCAGTACTTC; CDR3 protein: CATSRDYTREQYF
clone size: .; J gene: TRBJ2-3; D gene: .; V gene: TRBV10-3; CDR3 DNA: TGTGCCATCACCCGGTCCCCCACAGATACGCAGTATTTT; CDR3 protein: CAITRSPTDTQYF
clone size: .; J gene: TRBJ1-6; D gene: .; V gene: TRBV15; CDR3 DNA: TGTGCCACCAGCAGAAGTGGGCAGGGCAATTCACCCCTCCACTTT; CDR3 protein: CATSRSGQGNSPLHF
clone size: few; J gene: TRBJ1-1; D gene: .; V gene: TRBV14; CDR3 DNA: TGTGCCAGCGCTCAATACGTGGGGTCGGCTTTCTTT; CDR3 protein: CASAQYVGSAFF
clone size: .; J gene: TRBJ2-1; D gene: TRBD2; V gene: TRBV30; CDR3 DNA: TGTGCCTGGACCCGTACCCTACTAGCGCAGCAGTTCTTC; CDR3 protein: CAWTRTLLAQQFF
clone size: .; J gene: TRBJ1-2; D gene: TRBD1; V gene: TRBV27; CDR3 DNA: TGTGCCACTCGTTCCACGGGACAGAGCTATGGCTACACCTTC; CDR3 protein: CATRSTGQSYGYTF
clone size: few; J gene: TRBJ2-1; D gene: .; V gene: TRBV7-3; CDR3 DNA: TGTGCCAGCAGCAATCTCCCGGGACCCTCAACAGTTTGGCCGCAGTTCTTC; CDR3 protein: CASSNLPGPSTVWPQFF
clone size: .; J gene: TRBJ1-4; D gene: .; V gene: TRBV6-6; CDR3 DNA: TGTGCCAGCAGTGGTCAACAGGGACTTAATGAAAAACTGTTTTTT; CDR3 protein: CASSGQQGLNEKLFF
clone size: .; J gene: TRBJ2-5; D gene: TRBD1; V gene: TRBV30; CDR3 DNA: TGTGCCTGGAGTGTAAGCTGGACAGGGAGAGAGACCCAGTACTTC; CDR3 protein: CAWSVSWTGRETQYF
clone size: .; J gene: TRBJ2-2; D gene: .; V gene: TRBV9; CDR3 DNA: TGTGCCAGCAGCGTAAGCCCCGCGAACACCGGGGAGCTGTTTTTT; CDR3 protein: CASSVSPANTGELFF
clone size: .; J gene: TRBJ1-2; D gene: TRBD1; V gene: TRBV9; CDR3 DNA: TGTGCCAGCAGCCCCGATATAGACAGGGCAACTGGCTACACCTTC; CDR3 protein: CASSPDIDRATGYTF
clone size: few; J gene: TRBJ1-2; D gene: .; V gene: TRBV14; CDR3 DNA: TGTGCCAGCAGCCAAGAAGCGTATGGCTACACCTTC; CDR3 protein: CASSQEAYGYTF
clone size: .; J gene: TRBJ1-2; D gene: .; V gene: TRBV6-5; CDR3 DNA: TGTGCCAGCAGTTACGGGACATTATTTGGCTACACCTTC; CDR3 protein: CASSYGTLFGYTF
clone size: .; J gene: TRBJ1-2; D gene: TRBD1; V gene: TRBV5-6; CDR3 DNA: TGTGCCAGCAGCGTGACAGGGTACGGCTACACCTTC; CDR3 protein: CASSVTGYGYTF
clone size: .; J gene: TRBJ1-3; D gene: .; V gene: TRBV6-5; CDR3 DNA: TGTGCCAGCAGGGGGGGAAACACCATATATTTT; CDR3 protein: CASRGGNTIYF
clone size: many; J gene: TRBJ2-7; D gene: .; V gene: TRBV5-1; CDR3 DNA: TGCGCCAGCAGCTTGGGTTTGGAGCAGTACTTC; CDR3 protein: CASSLGLEQYF
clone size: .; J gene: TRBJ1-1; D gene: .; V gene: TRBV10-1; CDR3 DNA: TGCGCCAGCAGTGCCCTGAACACTGAAGCTTTCTTT; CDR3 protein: CASSALNTEAFF
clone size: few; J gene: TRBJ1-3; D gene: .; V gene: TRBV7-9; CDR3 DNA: TGTGCCAGCAGCTTAGCTAGTCAGGGAAACACCATATATTTT; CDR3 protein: CASSLASQGNTIYF
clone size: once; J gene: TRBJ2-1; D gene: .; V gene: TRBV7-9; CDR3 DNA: TGTGCCAGCAGCTACATCGAAAGTTACAATGAGCAGTTCTTC; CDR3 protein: CASSYIESYNEQFF
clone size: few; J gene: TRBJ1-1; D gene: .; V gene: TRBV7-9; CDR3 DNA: TGTGCCAGCAGTCCGGATTGGGGTAGGTCTGAAGCTTTCTTT; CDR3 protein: CASSPDWGRSEAFF
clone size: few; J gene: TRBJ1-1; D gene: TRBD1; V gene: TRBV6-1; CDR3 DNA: TGTGCCAGCAGTAAAGCAGGGGGCACTGAAGCTTTCTTT; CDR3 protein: CASSKAGGTEAFF
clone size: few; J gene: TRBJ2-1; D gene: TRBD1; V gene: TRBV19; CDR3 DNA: TGTGCCAGTGACAGGGGGAGGGTCGACAATGAGCAGTTCTTC; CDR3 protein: CASDRGRVDNEQFF
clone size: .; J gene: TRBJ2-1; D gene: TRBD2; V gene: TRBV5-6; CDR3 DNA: TGTGCCAGCAGCTCTGCGACTAGCGGGGGCAATGAGCAGTTCTTC; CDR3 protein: CASSSATSGGNEQFF